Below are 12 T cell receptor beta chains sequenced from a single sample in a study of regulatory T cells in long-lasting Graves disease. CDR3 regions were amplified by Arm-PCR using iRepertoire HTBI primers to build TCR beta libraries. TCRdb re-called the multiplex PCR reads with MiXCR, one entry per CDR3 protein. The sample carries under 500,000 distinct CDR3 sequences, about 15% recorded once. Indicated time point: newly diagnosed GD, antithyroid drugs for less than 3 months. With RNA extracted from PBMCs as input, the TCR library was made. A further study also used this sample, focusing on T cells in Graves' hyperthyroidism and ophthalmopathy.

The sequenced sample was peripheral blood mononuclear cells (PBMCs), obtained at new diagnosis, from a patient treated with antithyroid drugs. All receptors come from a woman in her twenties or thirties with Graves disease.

The DNA of the CDR3 is TGTGCCAGCACAGGGGGCGGACCCCTCCACTTT. Amino acids: CASTGGGPLHF. The rearrangement joins TRBV28 to TRBJ1-6; 8 bases are a match to TRBD1. Germline V lookup: CDR1 MDHEN, CDR2 SYDVKM. This CDR3 has 11 amino acids. J was trimmed by 12 bases and V by 7 bases; bases with no gene match: 2.

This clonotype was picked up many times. The DNA for the CDR3 is TGTGCCAGCAGCTTGGTCGCCTATGAGCAGTTCTTC. Protein sequence: CASSLVAYEQFF. V and J are TRBV5-6 and TRBJ2-1; D gene ambiguous. The CDR3 length is 12 residues. V gave up 0 bases and J gave up 8 bases, with 6 bases separating them. Germline loops: CDR1 SGHDT, CDR2 YYEEEE.

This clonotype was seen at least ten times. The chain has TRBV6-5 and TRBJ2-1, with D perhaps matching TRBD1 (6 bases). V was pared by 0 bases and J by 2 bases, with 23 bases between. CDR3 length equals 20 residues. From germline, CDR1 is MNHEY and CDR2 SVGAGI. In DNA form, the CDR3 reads TGTGCCAGCAGTTACTCGAGGAGTAGCGAAACAAGGGGGACCTACAATGAGCAGTTCTTC. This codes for CASSYSRSSETRGTYNEQFF.

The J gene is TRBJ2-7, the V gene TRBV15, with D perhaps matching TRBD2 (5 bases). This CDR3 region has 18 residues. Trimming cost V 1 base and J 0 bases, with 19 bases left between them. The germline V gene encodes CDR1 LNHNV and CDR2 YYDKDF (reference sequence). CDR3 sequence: CATSRAPGVRWSSYEQYF. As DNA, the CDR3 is TGTGCCACCAGCAGAGCCCCCGGGGTCCGGTGGAGCTCCTACGAGCAGTACTTC.

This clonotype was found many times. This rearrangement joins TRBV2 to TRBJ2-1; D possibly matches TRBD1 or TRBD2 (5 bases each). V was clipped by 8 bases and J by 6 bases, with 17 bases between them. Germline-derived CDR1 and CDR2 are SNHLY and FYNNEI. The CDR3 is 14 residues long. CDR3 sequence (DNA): TGTGCCAGCGGCCGGGACGGCCGGTCCAATGAGCAGTTCTTC. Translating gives CASGRDGRSNEQFF.

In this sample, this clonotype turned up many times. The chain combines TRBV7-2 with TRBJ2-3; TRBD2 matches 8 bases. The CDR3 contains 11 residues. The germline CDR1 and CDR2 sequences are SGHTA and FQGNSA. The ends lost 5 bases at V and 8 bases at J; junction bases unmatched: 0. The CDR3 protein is CASSREGTQYF. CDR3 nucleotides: TGTGCCAGCAGCCGGGAGGGTACGCAGTATTTT.

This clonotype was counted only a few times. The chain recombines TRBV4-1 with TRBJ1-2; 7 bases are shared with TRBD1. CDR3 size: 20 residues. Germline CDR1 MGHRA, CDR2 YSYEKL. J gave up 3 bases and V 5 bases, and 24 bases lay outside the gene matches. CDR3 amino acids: CASSFHDPGQNTPWDYGYTF. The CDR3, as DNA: TGCGCCAGCAGCTTCCATGACCCGGGACAGAACACCCCGTGGGACTATGGCTACACCTTC.

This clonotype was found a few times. This chain's CDR3 is CATGTGNTIYF. CDR3 in DNA: TGTGCCACAGGGACTGGAAACACCATATATTTT. V usage is TRBV6-1 and J usage is TRBJ1-3, with D possibly matching TRBD1 (5 bases). CDR1 is MNHNS and CDR2 is SASEGT in the germline V gene. This CDR3 contains 11 residues. Trimming stripped 10 bases from V and 2 bases from J, with 6 bases between.

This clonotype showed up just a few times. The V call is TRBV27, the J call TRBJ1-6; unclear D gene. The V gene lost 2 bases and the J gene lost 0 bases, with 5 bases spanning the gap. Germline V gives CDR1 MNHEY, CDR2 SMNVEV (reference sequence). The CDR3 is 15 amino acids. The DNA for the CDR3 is TGTGCCAGCAGTTTAACTGTCTCCTATAATTCACCCCTCCACTTT. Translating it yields CASSLTVSYNSPLHF.

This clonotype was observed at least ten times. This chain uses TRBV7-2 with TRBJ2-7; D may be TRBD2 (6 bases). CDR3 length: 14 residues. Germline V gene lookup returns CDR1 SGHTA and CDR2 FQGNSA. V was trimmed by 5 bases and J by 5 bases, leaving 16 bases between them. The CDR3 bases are TGTGCCAGCAGCCCCCGGTTGCGGGGAGACGAGCAGTACTTC. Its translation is CASSPRLRGDEQYF.

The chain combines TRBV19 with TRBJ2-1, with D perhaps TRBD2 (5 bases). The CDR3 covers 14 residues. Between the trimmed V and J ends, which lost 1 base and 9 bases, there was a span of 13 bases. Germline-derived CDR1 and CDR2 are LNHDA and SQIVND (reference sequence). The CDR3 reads CASSIGTGGSEQFF. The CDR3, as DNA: TGTGCCAGTAGTATAGGTACTGGAGGTAGTGAGCAGTTCTTC.

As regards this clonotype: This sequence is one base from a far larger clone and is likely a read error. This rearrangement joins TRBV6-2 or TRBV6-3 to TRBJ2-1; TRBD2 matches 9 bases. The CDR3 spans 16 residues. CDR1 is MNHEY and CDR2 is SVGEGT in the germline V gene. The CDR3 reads CAGSFSGTSPYNEQFF. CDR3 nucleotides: TGTGCCGGCAGTTTCTCCGGGACTAGCCCCTACAATGAGCAGTTCTTC.